A selection of T cell receptor beta chains follows, all from one sample in a study of CD8 T cells in ankylosing spondylitis. TCRdb analysed the 5' RACE reads with MiXCR anew, one entry per CDR3 protein. The profile shows around 440,000 distinct CDR3 sequences, 17% of them singletons. Sequenced material: blood, either unsorted or a sorted T cell fraction (not recorded which). These receptor sequences come from a male donor with ankylosing spondylitis. The CDR3 runs from the conserved cysteine through the conserved F or W. Fields, in order: J gene, CDR3 length, D gene, clone size, V gene, CDR3 protein, CDR3 DNA. D genes are given only for firm matches. A clone size is listed for some rows: how often the clone was seen (once, few, many), or a class if it is expanded.

>TRBJ2-7|13|TRBD1|NA|TRBV3-1
CASSRTGSTAQYF
TGTGCCAGCAGCCGGACAGGGTCGACTGCGCAGTACTTC
>TRBJ1-1|14|TRBD1|NA|TRBV6-1
CASSAGTGVRHAFF
TGTGCCAGCAGCGCAGGGACAGGGGTTCGGCATGCTTTCTTT
>TRBJ2-3|14|TRBD2|few|TRBV20-1
CSARRAGSTDTQYF
TGCAGTGCTAGAAGAGCGGGGAGCACAGATACGCAGTATTTT
>TRBJ2-5|12|NA|many|TRBV5-1
CASSFEEETQYF
TGCGCCAGCAGCTTCGAAGAAGAGACCCAGTACTTC
>TRBJ1-1|13|NA|few|TRBV29-1
CSVGRQLNTEAFF
TGCAGCGTTGGGCGTCAGCTTAACACTGAAGCTTTCTTT
>TRBJ1-1|14|NA|many|TRBV7-2
CASSLRPLDTEAFF
TGTGCCAGCAGCTTACGGCCATTGGACACTGAAGCTTTCTTT
>TRBJ2-7|14|TRBD2|many|TRBV25-1
CASSGSGSSYEQYF
TGTGCCAGCAGTGGTAGCGGGAGTTCTTACGAGCAGTACTTC
>TRBJ1-5|15|NA|NA|TRBV12-3/TRBV12-4
CASSPRGASDQPQHF
TGTGCCAGCAGTCCTAGGGGGGCGTCCGATCAGCCCCAGCATTTT
>TRBJ1-5|14|NA|many|TRBV5-1
CASSTDGGNQPQHF
TGCGCCAGCAGCACCGACGGGGGCAATCAGCCCCAGCATTTT
>TRBJ1-1|14|NA|many|TRBV5-1
CASSRRISNTEAFF
TGCGCCAGCAGCCGCCGGATATCAAACACTGAAGCTTTCTTT
>TRBJ1-1|17|TRBD1|NA|TRBV28
CASLHAGTGASRAEAFF
TGTGCCAGCCTACACGCCGGGACAGGGGCTAGTAGGGCTGAAGCTTTCTTT
>TRBJ2-2|14|NA|NA|TRBV4-3
CASSQEDSSGELFF
TGCGCCAGCAGCCAAGAAGACTCGTCCGGGGAGCTGTTTTTT
>TRBJ1-2|17|TRBD1|NA|TRBV4-2
CASSQDLSGGTNYGYTF
TGTGCCAGCAGCCAAGATTTGTCAGGGGGTACCAACTATGGCTACACCTTC
>TRBJ2-7|15|TRBD1|few|TRBV28
CASSSQGTGGFEQYF
TGTGCCAGCAGTTCGCAGGGGACAGGGGGTTTCGAGCAGTACTTC
>TRBJ1-1|15|NA|few|TRBV13
CASSLLTGSPTEAFF
TGTGCCAGCAGCTTACTTACAGGGAGTCCCACTGAAGCTTTCTTT
>TRBJ2-3|13|NA|NA|TRBV3-1
CASSQEGPDTQYF
TGTGCCAGCAGCCAGGAGGGGCCAGATACGCAGTATTTT
>TRBJ1-1|12|NA|NA|TRBV20-1
CSARAMNTEAFF
TGCAGTGCTAGAGCTATGAACACTGAAGCTTTCTTT
>TRBJ2-7|14|NA|few|TRBV20-1
CSARDAGISYEQYF
TGCAGTGCTAGAGATGCGGGCATCTCCTACGAGCAGTACTTC
>TRBJ2-3|14|NA|few|TRBV5-1
CASSLARFSDTQYF
TGCGCCAGCAGCTTGGCTCGCTTCAGTGATACGCAGTATTTT
>TRBJ2-7|14|TRBD1|few|TRBV24-1
CATSDPGQGYEQYF
TGTGCCACCAGTGACCCGGGACAGGGCTACGAGCAGTACTTC
>TRBJ2-6|17|TRBD2|NA|TRBV9
CASSVSGTSSGANVLTF
TGTGCCAGCAGCGTTTCCGGGACTAGCTCTGGGGCCAACGTCCTGACTTTC
>TRBJ2-7|14|NA|NA|TRBV11-2
CASSFQSGNHEQYF
TGTGCCAGCAGCTTTCAATCAGGGAACCACGAGCAGTACTTC
>TRBJ2-1|14|TRBD2|few|TRBV20-1
CSAGTSGKYNEQFF
TGCAGTGCTGGGACTAGCGGGAAATACAATGAGCAGTTCTTC
>TRBJ2-2|15|NA|NA|TRBV9
CASSVVQTNTGELFF
TGTGCCAGCAGCGTAGTACAGACGAACACCGGGGAGCTGTTTTTT
>TRBJ2-5|13|NA|few|TRBV7-8
CASSQTGKETQYF
TGTGCCAGCAGCCAAACAGGGAAAGAGACCCAGTACTTC
>TRBJ2-1|13|NA|many|TRBV11-2
CASSLDRNNEQFF
TGTGCCAGCAGCTTAGATCGGAACAATGAGCAGTTCTTC
>TRBJ2-2|16|NA|few|TRBV20-1
CSASTKGLTNTGELFF
TGCAGTGCTAGCACCAAGGGGTTAACGAACACCGGGGAGCTGTTTTTT
>TRBJ2-5|11|NA|NA|TRBV6-5
CASSYGRTQYF
TGTGCCAGCAGTTACGGTCGGACCCAGTACTTC
>TRBJ2-1|14|TRBD2|NA|TRBV20-1
CSVQAGGILNEQFF
TGCAGTGTACAGGCGGGGGGTATTTTGAATGAGCAGTTCTTC
>TRBJ2-7|15|TRBD2|few|TRBV25-1
CASSGTSGSGYEQYF
TGTGCCAGCAGTGGGACTAGCGGGAGTGGGTACGAGCAGTACTTC
>TRBJ2-6|15|NA|few|TRBV6-5
CASSSTSVGANVLTF
TGTGCCAGCAGTTCCACTTCGGTTGGGGCCAACGTCCTGACTTTC
>TRBJ2-3|16|NA|few|TRBV7-2
CASSLGVREITDTQYF
TGTGCCAGCAGCTTAGGTGTACGGGAAATCACAGATACGCAGTATTTT
>TRBJ1-1|15|NA|NA|TRBV5-6
CASSLGWGGATEAFF
TGTGCCAGCAGCTTGGGTTGGGGGGGAGCCACTGAAGCTTTCTTT
>TRBJ2-7|15|NA|NA|TRBV21-1
CASSKVTGDRSEQYF
TGTGCCAGCAGCAAAGTTACAGGGGATCGATCCGAGCAGTACTTC